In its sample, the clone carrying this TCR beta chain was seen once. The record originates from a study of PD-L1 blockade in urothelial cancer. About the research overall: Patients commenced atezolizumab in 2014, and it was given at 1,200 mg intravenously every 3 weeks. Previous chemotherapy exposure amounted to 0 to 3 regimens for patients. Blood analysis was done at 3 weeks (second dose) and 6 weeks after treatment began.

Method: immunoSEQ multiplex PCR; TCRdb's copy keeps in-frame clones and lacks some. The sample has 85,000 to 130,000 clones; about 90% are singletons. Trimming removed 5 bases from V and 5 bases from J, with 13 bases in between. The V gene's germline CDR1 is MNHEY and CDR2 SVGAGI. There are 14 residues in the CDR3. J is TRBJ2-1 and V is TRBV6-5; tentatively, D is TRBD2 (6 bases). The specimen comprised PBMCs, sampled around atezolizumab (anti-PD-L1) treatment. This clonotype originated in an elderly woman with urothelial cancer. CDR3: CASSRQAGHNEQFF. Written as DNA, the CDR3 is TGTGCCAGCAGTCGGCAGGCGGGGCACAATGAGCAGTTCTTC.